The 8 T cell receptor beta chains listed next were all sequenced from one sample in a study of blood T cell repertoires in COVID-19. Only in-frame clones appear in the TCRdb table, and some are missing; sequencing was by immunoSEQ multiplex PCR. The profile covers about 28,000 clones, with 87% appearing a single time and roughly 15% taken by the ten largest. What was sequenced was peripheral blood. The receptors come from a human donor in a cohort sampled during active COVID-19.

This clone was found once. CDR3 amino acids: CATSDRRQLGLTGELFF. The CDR3 DNA reads as TGTGCCACCAGTGATCGCAGACAGTTGGGGCTCACCGGGGAGCTGTTTTTT. This rearrangement joins TRBV24-1 to TRBJ2-2; D is possibly TRBD1 (5 bases). The V and J ends lost 3 bases and 4 bases respectively, with 17 bases between them. This CDR3 is 17 amino acids long. Per germline, CDR1 KGHDR and CDR2 SFDVKD.

The genes are TRBV7-2 and TRBJ2-5, with 14 bases that match TRBD2. Germline assignment: CDR1 SGHTA and CDR2 FQGNSA. The CDR3 is 15 residues long. The junction had 4 bases not matched to a gene; V was cut back by 5 bases and J by 5 bases. The CDR3 DNA reads TGTGCCAGCAGCCCGGGACTAGCGGGAGAGGAGACCCAGTACTTC. Translation: CASSPGLAGEETQYF.

This CDR3 reads CASSLAAYEQYF. The CDR3 bases are TGTGCCAGCAGCTTAGCAGCATACGAGCAGTACTTC. The J gene is TRBJ2-7, the V gene TRBV7-8; D is uncertain. The CDR3 spans 12 residues. The V gene lost 0 bases and the J gene lost 4 bases, with 4 bases spanning the gap. Germline CDR1 is SGHVS and CDR2 is FQNEAQ.

J is TRBJ1-1 and V is TRBV10-2; no definite D call. Germline values: CDR1 WSHSY, CDR2 SAAADI. Trimming took off 6 bases at V and 1 base at J, with 9 bases between the two ends. There are 13 residues in the CDR3. CDR3 amino acids: CASRAGRNTEAFF. The DNA of the CDR3 is TGCGCCAGCAGGGCGGGCAGGAACACTGAAGCTTTCTTT.

About this clone: One junction end disagrees with the germline gene, perhaps due to a read error. The chain joins TRBV7-8 to TRBJ2-7, with D tentatively TRBD2 (5 bases). This CDR3 comprises 12 residues. Germline-derived CDR1 and CDR2 are SGHVS and FQNEAQ. CDR3 sequence (DNA): TGTGCCAGCAGCCTAGCCGGAGGCGAGCAGTACTTC. Protein sequence: CASSLAGGEQYF.

The chain combines TRBV9 with TRBJ2-6; D is unresolved. The CDR3 extends over 16 amino acids. Germline CDR1 and CDR2: SGDLS and YYNGEE. The V end was cut by 3 bases, the J end by 0 bases, with 10 bases between. CDR3 region: CASSESILSGANVLTF. The CDR3 DNA sequence: TGTGCCAGCAGCGAGTCGATACTCTCTGGGGCCAACGTCCTGACTTTC.

The chain links TRBV29-1 to TRBJ2-1; tentatively, D is TRBD2 (5 bases). Germline CDR1 SQVTM, CDR2 ANQGSEA. The length of the CDR3 is 15 residues. V was pared by 7 bases and J by 8 bases, with 24 bases between. The CDR3 DNA follows: TGCAGCGGTGGGCTAAGTAGGAGGTCTGAGGATGAGCAGTTCTTC. It yields the protein CSGGLSRRSEDEQFF.

The chain employs TRBV4-3 and TRBJ2-4, with 14 bases identical to TRBD2. This CDR3 is built from 18 residues. With 4 bases clipped from V and 2 bases from J, the junction kept 7 bases outside the gene matches. Germline assignment: CDR1 LGHNA and CDR2 YSLEER. The CDR3 protein is CASSLGLAGGGTKNIQYF. The CDR3 nucleotides are TGCGCCAGCAGCCTAGGACTAGCGGGAGGCGGGACCAAAAACATTCAGTACTTC.